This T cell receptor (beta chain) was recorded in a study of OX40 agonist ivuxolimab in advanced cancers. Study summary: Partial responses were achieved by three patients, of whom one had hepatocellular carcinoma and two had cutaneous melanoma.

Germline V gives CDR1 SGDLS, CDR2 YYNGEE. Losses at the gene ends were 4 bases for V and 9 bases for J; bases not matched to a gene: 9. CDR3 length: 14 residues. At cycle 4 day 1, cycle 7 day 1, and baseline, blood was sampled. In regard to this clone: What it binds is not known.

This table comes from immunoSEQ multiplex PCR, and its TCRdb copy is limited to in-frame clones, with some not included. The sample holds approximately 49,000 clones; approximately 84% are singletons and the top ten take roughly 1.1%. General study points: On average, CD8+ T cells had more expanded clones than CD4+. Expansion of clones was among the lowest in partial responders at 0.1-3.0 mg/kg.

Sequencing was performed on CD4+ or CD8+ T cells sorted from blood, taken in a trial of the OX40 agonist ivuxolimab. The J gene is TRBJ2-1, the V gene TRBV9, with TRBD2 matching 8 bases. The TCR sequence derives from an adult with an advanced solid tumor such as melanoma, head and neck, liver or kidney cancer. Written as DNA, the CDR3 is TGTGCCAGCAGCCTCAGGACTAGCTTGAGTGAGCAGTTCTTC. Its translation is CASSLRTSLSEQFF. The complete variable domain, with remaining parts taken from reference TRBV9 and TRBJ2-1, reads DSGVTQTPKHLITATGQRVTLRCSPRSGDLSVYWYQQSLDQGLQFLIQYYNGEERAKGNILERFSAQQFPDLHSELNLSSLELGDSALYFCASSLRTSLSEQFFGPGTRLTVL.